These 23 T cell receptor beta chains share one sample of origin, sequenced in a study of OX40 agonist ivuxolimab in advanced cancers. Only in-frame clones appear in the TCRdb table, and some are missing; sequencing was by immunoSEQ multiplex PCR. This table holds some 78,000 clones, roughly 92% found once. Specimen: CD4+ or CD8+ T cells sorted from blood, collected in a trial of the OX40 agonist ivuxolimab. The receptors stem from an adult with an advanced solid tumor such as melanoma, head and neck, liver or kidney cancer.

The CDR3 is CASRRESYEQYF. The CDR3 DNA is TGTGCCAGCCGAAGGGAATCCTACGAGCAGTACTTC. The V call is TRBV11-2, the J call TRBJ2-7; D is unresolved. CDR3 length: 12 residues. V gave up 8 bases and J gave up 1 base, with 9 bases separating them. CDR1 is SGHAT and CDR2 is FQNNGV in the germline V gene. The full variable domain, in which reference TRBV11-2 and TRBJ2-7 provide the parts outside the CDR3, is EAGVAQSPRYKIIEKRQSVAFWCNPISGHATLYWYQQILGQGPKLLIQFQNNGVVDDSQLPKDRFSAERLKGVDSTLKIQPAKLEDSAVYLCASRRESYEQYFGPGTRLTVT.

V is TRBV28 and J is TRBJ2-3; perhaps D is TRBD1 or TRBD2 (5 bases each). V was clipped by 6 bases and J by 4 bases, with 14 bases between them. Germline CDR1 is MDHEN and CDR2 is SYDVKM. This CDR3 region has 14 residues. As DNA, the CDR3 is TGTGCCAGCAGGGGGACCGGTGGGCCAGATACGCAGTATTTT. It translates to CASRGTGGPDTQYF. Full variable domain (outside the CDR3, taken from reference TRBV28 and TRBJ2-3): DVKVTQSSRYLVKRTGEKVFLECVQDMDHENMFWYRQDPGLGLRLIYFSYDVKMKEKGDIPEGYSVSREKKERFSLILESASTNQTSMYLCASRGTGGPDTQYFGPGTRLTVL.

The chain couples TRBV12-5 to TRBJ2-2; D perhaps matches TRBD2 (5 bases). Between the trimmed V and J ends, which lost 9 bases and 7 bases, there was a span of 15 bases. The CDR3 sequence is 13 residues long. Germline V gives CDR1 LGHNT, CDR2 FRNRAP. The CDR3 loop is CASWGVINGELFF. CDR3 DNA: TGTGCTAGCTGGGGAGTAATAAACGGGGAGCTGTTTTTT.

The DNA of the CDR3 is TGTGCCAGCAGCTTTGATAACGGACTAGCGACCTACGAGCAGTACTTC. Translation: CASSFDNGLATYEQYF. The chain combines TRBV5-4 with TRBJ2-7, with 9 bases lining up with TRBD2. Per germline, CDR1 SGHNT and CDR2 YYREEE (reference sequence). The J segment lost 2 bases and the V segment lost 2 bases, leaving 8 bases of the junction unmatched. The CDR3 totals 16 residues. Complete variable domain (other parts from reference TRBV5-4 and TRBJ2-7): ETGVTQSPTHLIKTRGQQVTLRCSSQSGHNTVSWYQQALGQGPQFIFQYYREEENGRGNFPPRFSGLQFPNYSSELNVNALELDDSALYLCASSFDNGLATYEQYFGPGTRLTVT.

J is TRBJ2-3 and V is TRBV27; D call uncertain. Per the germline V gene, CDR1 is MNHEY and CDR2 is SMNVEV (reference sequence). Between the trimmed V and J ends, which lost 0 bases and 8 bases, there was a span of 12 bases. The CDR3 is made up of 14 amino acids. The DNA of the CDR3 is TGTGCCAGCAGTTTATCCGACTTGAAAGGTACGCAGTATTTT. Translated, it gives CASSLSDLKGTQYF.

The CDR3 DNA sequence: TGTGCCAGCAGTGGGTTAAACTCTGGGGCCAACGTCCTGACTTTC. It yields the protein CASSGLNSGANVLTF. This chain links TRBV6-1 with TRBJ2-6; no clear D gene. This CDR3 is built from 15 residues. V was trimmed by 4 bases and J by 0 bases, leaving 7 bases between them. From germline, CDR1 is MNHNS and CDR2 SASEGT.

The chain employs TRBV9 and TRBJ1-2; 8 bases line up with TRBD1. V shed 4 bases and J 4 bases; nucleotides not matched to a gene: 9. The CDR3 totals 15 residues. The germline gives CDR1 SGDLS, CDR2 YYNGEE. The CDR3 is CASSPRTGRSYGYTF. The DNA for the CDR3 is TGTGCCAGCAGCCCACGGACAGGGAGGAGCTATGGCTACACCTTC.

The gene calls are TRBV19 and TRBJ1-1, with D possibly TRBD1 on 5 matching bases. Germline V lookup: CDR1 LNHDA, CDR2 SQIVND (reference sequence). Trimming took 3 bases from V and 2 from J, leaving 13 bases between them. This CDR3 region has 15 residues. This CDR3 reads CASSIRRQLNTEAFF. CDR3 nucleotide sequence: TGTGCCAGTAGTATTAGAAGACAGTTAAACACTGAAGCTTTCTTT.

The J gene is TRBJ1-5, the V gene TRBV18, with 7 positions matching TRBD1. Germline loops: CDR1 KGHSH, CDR2 LQKENI. The V segment lost 2 bases and the J segment 0 bases; nucleotides outside the gene matches: 4. This CDR3 is built from 16 residues. The CDR3 nucleotides read TGTGCCAGCTCACCAGCCGGGACAGCTAGCAATCAGCCCCAGCATTTT. This gives the protein CASSPAGTASNQPQHF. The whole variable domain, remainder taken from reference TRBV18 and TRBJ1-5, is NAGVMQNPRHLVRRRGQEARLRCSPMKGHSHVYWYRQLPEEGLKFMVYLQKENIIDESGMPKERFSAEFPKEGPSILRIQQVVRGDSAAYFCASSPAGTASNQPQHFGDGTRLSIL.

The chain recombines TRBV5-1 with TRBJ2-1, with D unresolved. The germline gives CDR1 SGHRS, CDR2 YFSETQ. The CDR3 runs 13 residues. The ends were cut back, 0 bases at V and 11 bases at J, with 12 bases in the middle. CDR3 sequence: CASSLERRTKQFF. The DNA for the CDR3 is TGCGCCAGCAGCTTGGAGCGACGCACCAAGCAGTTCTTC.

The chain employs TRBV6-5 and TRBJ1-1; D remains unclear. The CDR3 covers 15 residues. Per germline, CDR1 MNHEY and CDR2 SVGAGI. V lost 2 bases, J lost 0 bases, and 10 bases lay in between. CDR3 sequence reads: CASSYERRMNTEAFF. The CDR3 bases are TGTGCCAGCAGTTACGAGAGACGGATGAACACTGAAGCTTTCTTT.

CDR3: CASNPPRQKGPYNEQFF. In nucleotides, the CDR3 is TGTGCCAGCAACCCCCCCCGACAGAAGGGTCCCTACAATGAGCAGTTCTTC. The V and J genes are TRBV21-1 and TRBJ2-1; the D call TRBD1 from the table was never checked on the DNA. TRBV21-1 is given as a pseudogene. CDR3 length: 17 amino acids.

The V and J genes are TRBV19 and TRBJ2-1; D may be TRBD1 or TRBD2 (6 bases each). The CDR3 has 13 amino acids. V lost 3 bases, J lost 8 bases, and 11 bases lay in between. Germline V gene data show CDR1 as LNHDA and CDR2 as SQIVND (reference sequence). The CDR3 sequence: CASSIARGDEQFF. The DNA for the CDR3 is TGTGCCAGTAGTATCGCGAGGGGGGATGAGCAGTTCTTC.

The gene calls are TRBV5-4 and TRBJ1-2; D might be TRBD1 (6 bases). This CDR3 contains 15 residues. CDR1 is SGHNT, CDR2 YYREEE, per germline (reference sequence). Trimming took 2 bases from V and 6 from J, leaving 17 bases between them. The CDR3 loop reads CASSLGVQGWDGYTF. CDR3 nucleotide sequence: TGTGCCAGCAGCTTAGGAGTACAGGGTTGGGATGGCTACACCTTC.

This clone appeared once. This rearrangement joins TRBV4-1 to TRBJ2-1; TRBD2 matches 9 bases. CDR1 is MGHRA and CDR2 is YSYEKL in the germline V gene. The J segment lost 0 bases and the V segment lost 0 bases, leaving 12 bases of the junction unmatched. CDR3 length: 20 residues. The CDR3 protein is CASSQERRASGMSSYNEQFF. CDR3 in DNA: TGCGCCAGCAGCCAAGAAAGGCGGGCTAGCGGGATGAGCTCCTACAATGAGCAGTTCTTC.

This clone was seen only once. The chain carries TRBV9 and TRBJ1-1; D is unresolved. Between the trimmed V and J ends, which lost 0 bases and 4 bases, there was a span of 16 bases. CDR3 length: 16 amino acids. The germline V gene has CDR1 SGDLS and CDR2 YYNGEE. As DNA, the CDR3 is TGTGCCAGCAGCGTAGAGGCTTCGCCGGATTTCACTGAAGCTTTCTTT. It encodes CASSVEASPDFTEAFF.

V is TRBV7-2 and J is TRBJ1-1, with D unclear. This CDR3 is 14 amino acids long. The germline V gene encodes CDR1 SGHTA and CDR2 FQGNSA. The V gene lost 2 bases and the J gene lost 2 bases, with 9 bases spanning the gap. CDR3 residues: CASSLNSVNTEAFF. In nucleotides, the CDR3 is TGTGCCAGCAGCTTAAATTCGGTTAACACTGAAGCTTTCTTT.

J is TRBJ2-3 and V is TRBV15; no reliable D call. The germline CDR1 and CDR2 sequences are LNHNV and YYDKDF (reference sequence). V was cut by 0 bases and J by 7 bases, with 11 bases left in between. CDR3 size: 14 residues. CDR3 in amino acids: CATSRDRKAYTQYF. As DNA, the CDR3 is TGTGCCACCAGCAGAGATAGAAAGGCTTATACGCAGTATTTT.

J is TRBJ2-5 and V is TRBV6-1; D may match TRBD1 or TRBD2 (5 bases each). This CDR3 contains 13 residues. Trimming removed 9 bases at V and 9 bases at J, with 20 bases between. Germline V lookup: CDR1 MNHNS, CDR2 SASEGT. CDR3 amino acids: CASTGTPSGAQYF. The CDR3 nucleotides are TGTGCCAGTACCGGGACCCCCTCCGGGGCCCAGTACTTC.

V is TRBV15 and J is TRBJ1-3; D uncertain. Trimming removed 1 base at V and 0 bases at J, with 13 bases between. Germline CDR1 and CDR2: LNHNV and YYDKDF (reference sequence). This CDR3 has 17 residues. The CDR3 bases are TGTGCCACCAGCAGAGGAATAGACATGGACTCTGGAAACACCATATATTTT. Amino acid sequence: CATSRGIDMDSGNTIYF.

The chain recombines TRBV2 with TRBJ1-3, with D unclear. Germline V lookup: CDR1 SNHLY, CDR2 FYNNEI. This CDR3 is 15 amino acids long. Trimming shortened V by 4 bases and J by 0 bases, and 10 bases separated the two germline ends. The CDR3: CASSVPRNSGNTIYF. CDR3 coding DNA: TGTGCCAGCAGTGTCCCCCGCAACTCTGGAAACACCATATATTTT.

The CDR3 DNA sequence: TGTGCCAGCAGCCCCAGGGCTGGGGGCCAGCCCCAGCATTTT. As protein: CASSPRAGGQPQHF. The rearrangement uses TRBV7-2 and TRBJ1-5; weak D call: TRBD1 (6 bases). V was trimmed by 5 bases and J by 7 bases, leaving 15 bases between them. The CDR3 has 14 residues. The germline V gene encodes CDR1 SGHTA and CDR2 FQGNSA.

CDR3 bases: TGTGCCAGCAGTTTGTCCGGGACCGCACAGAACACTGAAGCTTTCTTT. It codes for CASSLSGTAQNTEAFF. The rearrangement links TRBV28 to TRBJ1-1; D may be TRBD1 (5 bases). This CDR3 contains 16 residues. From germline, CDR1 is MDHEN and CDR2 SYDVKM. V shed 3 bases and J shed 1 base, with 15 bases lying between them. Full variable domain (missing parts from reference TRBV28 and TRBJ1-1): DVKVTQSSRYLVKRTGEKVFLECVQDMDHENMFWYRQDPGLGLRLIYFSYDVKMKEKGDIPEGYSVSREKKERFSLILESASTNQTSMYLCASSLSGTAQNTEAFFGQGTRLTVV.